The T cell receptor beta chain described here comes from a study of shared clonotypes between healthy human individuals. Study information: The donor group consisted of two women and three men, aged 18 to 49.

Deep level was the assay's run setting. Generated by immunoSEQ multiplex PCR, the TCRdb table keeps only in-frame clones and is missing some. The repertoire has 500,000 to 650,000 clones, around 81% of them found once; the top ten carry 9.5% to 15%. The CDR3 is 14 residues long. Trimming took 5 bases from V and 2 from J; bases not matched to a gene: 5. Germline values: CDR1 SEHNR, CDR2 FQNEAQ (reference sequence). The source is a woman between 35 and 50 years old in good health. Some clones in this sample may be carry-over from other donors' samples. Sequencing used PBMCs. This chain uses TRBV7-9 with TRBJ2-5; 7 bases are a match to TRBD2. DNA for the CDR3: TGTGCCAGCAGCCTCCAGCGGGAACAAGAGACCCAGTACTTC. Translating gives CASSLQREQETQYF.